One and the same sample provided the 26 T cell receptor beta chains below, sequenced in a study of T cells in Graves' hyperthyroidism and ophthalmopathy. RNA transcripts served as the template for amplifying TCR beta CDR3 regions. During a first-round RT-PCR of the TCR CDR3, the HTBI primer set was used. TCRdb re-called the multiplex PCR reads through MiXCR, storing one row per CDR3 protein. The sample has about 570,000 distinct CDR3 sequences, approximately 44% seen once. The sample taken for sequencing was peripheral blood or thyroid tissue (not recorded which). These receptors were collected from an adult woman with Graves' disease, either hyperthyroidism or ophthalmopathy (not recorded which).

The table lists this clonotype with a count of one. The chain carries TRBV25-1 and TRBJ2-7; TRBD2 matches at 13 bases. The CDR3 length is 14 residues. CDR1 and CDR2 (germline): MGHDK, SYGVNS. Trimming cost V 7 bases and J 7 bases; bases outside gene matches: 7. CDR3 coding DNA: TGTGCCAGCACCTCGGGACTAGCGGGAAGGGAGCAGTACTTC. Translating it yields CASTSGLAGREQYF.

This chain uses TRBV25-1 with TRBJ1-1; tentative D call: TRBD1 (6 bases). This CDR3 region has 11 residues. V was clipped by 9 bases and J by 6 bases, with 11 bases between them. Germline CDR1 is MGHDK and CDR2 is SYGVNS. In nucleotides, the CDR3 is TGTGCCAGAATACAGGGCCCTGAAGCTTTCTTT. It codes for CARIQGPEAFF.

This clonotype was seen ten or more times. V gene TRBV5-4 combines with J gene TRBJ1-4, with D perhaps matching TRBD1 (5 bases). Trimming removed 5 bases from V and 6 bases from J, with 11 bases in between. The CDR3 consists of 13 residues. CDR1 and CDR2 from the germline V gene are SGHNT and YYREEE (reference sequence). The CDR3 region is CASSPSRDEKLFF. In nucleotides, the CDR3 is TGTGCCAGCAGTCCCAGCAGGGATGAAAAACTGTTTTTT.

The genes are TRBV5-1 and TRBJ2-7; TRBD2 matches 8 bases. V shed 4 bases and J 7 bases; nucleotides not matched to a gene: 22. This CDR3 region has 18 residues. Germline CDR1 is SGHRS and CDR2 is YFSETQ. The chain's CDR3 is CASSPGPRPGLGAGEQYF. The DNA of the CDR3 is TGCGCCAGCAGCCCCGGGCCGAGGCCGGGACTAGGAGCGGGGGAGCAGTACTTC.

The chain joins TRBV4-1 to TRBJ1-6; 9 bases match TRBD1. Germline V gives CDR1 MGHRA, CDR2 YSYEKL. Losses at the gene ends were 5 bases for V and 6 bases for J; bases not matched to a gene: 5. CDR3 length: 15 residues. CDR3 DNA sequence: TGCGCCAGCAGCGAAACAGGGGGCTCTAATTCACCCCTCCACTTT. Translating it yields CASSETGGSNSPLHF.

This clonotype was recorded many times. The chain carries TRBV6-5 and TRBJ1-1; possibly TRBD1 for D (6 bases). Germline lookup yields CDR1 MNHEY and CDR2 SVGAGI. The length of the CDR3 is 13 residues. With 5 bases removed from V and 5 bases from J, the gap between germline ends came to 12 bases. CDR3 DNA sequence: TGTGCCAGCAGTCGAACAGGGAGGACTGAAGCTTTCTTT. This translates into CASSRTGRTEAFF.

This clonotype was picked up one time. The gene calls are TRBV25-1 and TRBJ2-3, with 7 bases that match TRBD1. There are 12 residues in the CDR3. The junction had 10 bases not matched to a gene; V was cut back by 7 bases and J by 12 bases. Germline-derived CDR1 and CDR2 are MGHDK and SYGVNS. This CDR3 is CASTSGGNIQYF. The CDR3 DNA follows: TGTGCCAGCACATCAGGGGGAAACATTCAGTATTTT.

J is TRBJ2-7 and V is TRBV25-1, with 9 bases matching TRBD2. With the DNA end fitting TRBJ2-1 better, the J assignment may be wrong. This CDR3 comprises 16 residues. From germline, CDR1 is MGHDK and CDR2 SYGVNS. CDR3 region: CASSEYRLAEGNEQFF. The CDR3 DNA sequence: TGTGCCAGCAGTGAATACAGACTAGCGGAGGGGAATGAGCAGTTCTTC.

The genes are TRBV27 and TRBJ2-5; 9 bases align to TRBD1. Germline V gives CDR1 MNHEY, CDR2 SMNVEV (reference sequence). This CDR3 has 15 amino acids. Losses at the gene ends were 6 bases for V and 5 bases for J; bases not matched to a gene: 10. The CDR3 DNA reads as TGTGCCAGCAGCTGGGCCGGGACAGGGCGGGAGACCCAGTACTTC. Translated: CASSWAGTGRETQYF.

The J gene is TRBJ2-5, the V gene TRBV24-1, with TRBD1 matching 8 bases. The CDR3 sequence is 16 residues long. Germline trimming cut 4 bases from V and 5 bases from J; bases unmatched to any gene: 11. Germline assignment: CDR1 KGHDR and CDR2 SFDVKD. For the CDR3, the DNA is TGTGCCACCAGTGACCCGGCTGAGGGACAGGCCGAGACCCAGTACTTC. Translation: CATSDPAEGQAETQYF.

This clonotype was observed a handful of times. The V gene is TRBV7-6, the J gene TRBJ1-1; perhaps TRBD1 as D (5 bases). The CDR3 runs 13 residues. V lost 0 bases and J 4 bases, leaving 6 bases between the germline ends. Germline CDR1 is SGHVS and CDR2 is FNYEAQ. CDR3 sequence: CASSLATATEAFF. The CDR3 DNA reads as TGTGCCAGCAGCTTAGCGACAGCCACTGAAGCTTTCTTT.

The chain joins TRBV2 to TRBJ1-1; weak D call: TRBD1 (6 bases). The CDR3 covers 11 residues. Trimming shortened V by 8 bases and J by 8 bases, and 12 bases separated the two germline ends. CDR1 is SNHLY, CDR2 FYNNEI, per germline. CDR3 sequence: CASVGGIEAFF. The CDR3 coding sequence is TGTGCCAGCGTAGGGGGAATAGAAGCTTTCTTT.

This clonotype has ten or more counts. The V call is TRBV4-1, the J call TRBJ2-7; 8 bases line up with TRBD1. Germline V lookup: CDR1 MGHRA, CDR2 YSYEKL. This CDR3 region has 15 residues. The V segment lost 3 bases and the J segment 1 base; nucleotides outside the gene matches: 5. CDR3 sequence (DNA): TGCGCCAGCAGCCAGGGACAGGTGAGGTCCTACGAGCAGTACTTC. The encoded protein is CASSQGQVRSYEQYF.

Points on this clonotype: This could be a read error, since a much larger clone is one nucleotide away. The genes are TRBV6-1 and TRBJ1-2, with D tentatively TRBD1 (6 bases). The CDR3 has 15 amino acids. CDR1 is MNHNS, CDR2 SASEGT, per germline. Trimming removed 5 bases from V and 7 bases from J, with 20 bases in between. The CDR3 region has the DNA TGTGCCAGCAGTCCCCCTTGGGGGCAGGGGCGTGGCTACACCTTC. This translates into CASSPPWGQGRGYTF.

This clonotype was recorded at least ten times. This chain uses TRBV20-1 with TRBJ2-5; D remains unclear. The CDR3 has 13 residues. Germline assignment: CDR1 DFQATT and CDR2 SNEGSKA (reference sequence). The V end was cut by 2 bases, the J end by 2 bases, with 9 bases between. CDR3 sequence: CSARFGRQETQYF. The CDR3 region has the DNA TGCAGTGCTAGATTTGGCAGACAAGAGACCCAGTACTTC.

Notes on this clonotype: Given a much more abundant clone one base away, this may be a read error. The rearrangement uses TRBV19 and TRBJ1-5; D gene unclear. CDR1 is LNHDA, CDR2 SQIVND, per germline (reference sequence). The CDR3 is 15 residues long. Trimming took off 1 base at V and 7 bases at J, with 14 bases between the two ends. Here the CDR3 reads CASSIGVGSGQPQHF. CDR3 sequence (DNA): TGTGCCAGTAGTATAGGAGTCGGTTCCGGACAGCCCCAGCATTTT. Supplemented by reference TRBV19 and TRBJ1-5, the full variable domain reads DGGITQSPKYLFRKEGQNVTLSCEQNLNHDAMYWYRQDPGQGLRLIYYSQIVNDFQKGDIAEGYSVSREKKESFPLTVTSAQKNPTAFYLCASSIGVGSGQPQHFGDGTRLSIL.

This chain connects TRBV7-3 to TRBJ2-2; no definite D call. Germline V gene lookup returns CDR1 SGHTA and CDR2 FQGTGA. The CDR3 runs to 12 residues. Trimming cost V 0 bases and J 8 bases, with 4 bases left between them. The CDR3, as DNA: TGTGCCAGCAGCTTAACTCCAGGGGAGCTGTTTTTT. Its protein product is CASSLTPGELFF. The full variable domain, completed using reference TRBV7-3 and TRBJ2-2, is GAGVSQTPSNKVTEKGKYVELRCDPISGHTALYWYRQSLGQGPEFLIYFQGTGAADDSGLPNDRFFAVRPEGSVSTLKIQRTERGDSAVYLCASSLTPGELFFGEGSRLTVL.

The V and J genes are TRBV7-8 and TRBJ2-7; no firm D call. Trimming stripped 5 bases from V and 4 bases from J, with 12 bases between. The germline V gene encodes CDR1 SGHVS and CDR2 FQNEAQ. The CDR3 covers 13 residues. The CDR3 bases are TGTGCCAGCAGCCCGGCGGCAGAGTACGAGCAGTACTTC. Its protein is CASSPAAEYEQYF.

The J gene is TRBJ1-6, the V gene TRBV15; perhaps TRBD1 as D (6 bases). The CDR3 sequence is 16 residues long. Germline lookup yields CDR1 LNHNV and CDR2 YYDKDF (reference sequence). Trimming took off 1 base at V and 13 bases at J, with 20 bases between the two ends. CDR3 sequence: CATSRGTAGAHQPLHF. The CDR3 DNA reads as TGTGCCACCAGCAGAGGGACAGCGGGCGCGCATCAGCCCCTCCACTTT.

The J gene is TRBJ2-7, the V gene TRBV27; possible D gene TRBD2, 6 bases. Germline loops: CDR1 MNHEY, CDR2 SMNVEV (reference sequence). Trimming removed 3 bases at V and 2 bases at J, with 11 bases between. The CDR3 extends over 14 amino acids. CDR3 sequence reads: CASSFSAGTYEQYF. The CDR3 region has the DNA TGTGCCAGCAGTTTCTCCGCGGGGACCTACGAGCAGTACTTC.

This clonotype was counted at least ten times. The chain combines TRBV20-1 with TRBJ1-1, with unresolved D. The germline gives CDR1 DFQATT, CDR2 SNEGSKA (reference sequence). There are 11 residues in the CDR3. V dropped 6 bases and J dropped 3 bases, with 8 bases sitting between them. CDR3 amino acids: CSALRDTEAFF. CDR3 in DNA: TGCAGTGCCCTGCGGGACACTGAAGCTTTCTTT.

The sample holds many counts of this clonotype. V usage is TRBV11-3 and J usage is TRBJ1-2; a weak D match, TRBD1 (6 bases). In germline, CDR1 is SGHNT, CDR2 YENEEA. This CDR3 spans 12 amino acids. V lost 5 bases and J 8 bases, leaving 12 bases between the germline ends. The CDR3 DNA sequence: TGTGCCAGCAGCAATGGGGGCAAAGGCTACACCTTC. Its translation is CASSNGGKGYTF. The entire variable domain, with the rest obtained from reference TRBV11-3 and TRBJ1-2, is as follows: EAGVVQSPRYKIIEKKQPVAFWCNPISGHNTLYWYLQNLGQGPELLIRYENEEAVDDSQLPKDRFSAERLKGVDSTLKIQPAELGDSAVYLCASSNGGKGYTFGSGTRLTVV.

Ten or more counts support this clonotype. The rearrangement links TRBV4-1 to TRBJ1-4; 7 nucleotides match TRBD1. The germline V gene encodes CDR1 MGHRA and CDR2 YSYEKL. This CDR3 spans 15 amino acids. The V segment lost 3 bases and the J segment 8 bases; nucleotides outside the gene matches: 9. The CDR3 DNA sequence: TGCGCCAGCAGCCAGGGTGACAGGGTAGAGGAAAAACTGTTTTTT. Amino acid sequence: CASSQGDRVEEKLFF.

In its sample, this clonotype was seen many times. This rearrangement joins TRBV6-1 to TRBJ2-5, with 14 bases matching TRBD2. Germline CDR1 MNHNS, CDR2 SASEGT. The CDR3 sequence is 17 residues long. The V and J ends lost 2 bases and 2 bases, in that order; junction bases with no gene match: 4. Written as DNA, the CDR3 is TGTGCCAGCAGTGAATCACGACTAGCGGGAGGGCAAGAGACCCAGTACTTC. Its translation: CASSESRLAGGQETQYF.

With respect to this clonotype: This may be a read error: a much more frequent sequence differs by one nucleotide. CDR3 coding DNA: TGTGCCAGCAGTTTACTCGGGGTCAGCAATCAGCACCAGCATTTT. Its protein is CASSLLGVSNQHQHF. This chain uses TRBV28 with TRBJ1-5, with D uncertain. The germline V gene has CDR1 MDHEN and CDR2 SYDVKM. This CDR3 is 15 amino acids long.

V and J are TRBV7-2 and TRBJ2-5, with D tentatively TRBD2 (5 bases). Germline values: CDR1 SGHTA, CDR2 FQGNSA. This CDR3 spans 16 amino acids. Trimming took off 2 bases at V and 1 base at J, with 14 bases between the two ends. The CDR3 nucleotides are TGTGCCAGCAGCTTAAGGTTTGGGAGTGGCCAAGAGACCCAGTACTTC. It specifies CASSLRFGSGQETQYF.